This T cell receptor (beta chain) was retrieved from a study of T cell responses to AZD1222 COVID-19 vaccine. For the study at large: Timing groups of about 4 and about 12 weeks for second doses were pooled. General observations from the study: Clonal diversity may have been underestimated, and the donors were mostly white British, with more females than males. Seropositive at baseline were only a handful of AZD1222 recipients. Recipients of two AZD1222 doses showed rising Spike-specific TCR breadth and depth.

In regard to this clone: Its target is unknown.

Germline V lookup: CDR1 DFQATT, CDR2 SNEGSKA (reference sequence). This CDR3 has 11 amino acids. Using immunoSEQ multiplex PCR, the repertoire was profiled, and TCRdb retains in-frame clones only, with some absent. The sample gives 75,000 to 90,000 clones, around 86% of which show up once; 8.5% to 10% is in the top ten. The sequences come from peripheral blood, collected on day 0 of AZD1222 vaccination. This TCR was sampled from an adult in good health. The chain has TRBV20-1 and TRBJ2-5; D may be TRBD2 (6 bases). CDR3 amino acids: CSFLAGETQYF. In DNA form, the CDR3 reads TGCAGCTTTCTGGCGGGGGAGACCCAGTACTTC.